This T cell receptor (beta chain) was recorded in a study of T cells in Graves' hyperthyroidism and ophthalmopathy. The CDR3 regions of TCR beta were amplified from RNA transcripts. In the first-round RT-PCR of the TCR CDR3, the HTBI primer set was used. TCRdb analysed the multiplex PCR reads with MiXCR anew, one entry per CDR3 protein. The sample holds some 250,000 distinct CDR3 sequences, 12% to 15% seen once. Among the patients, aged 18 to 65, hyperthyroidism was newly diagnosed and had lasted under 2 months. Uncontrolled infections, other autoimmune diseases, pregnancy or lactation led to exclusion of patients. Per germline, CDR1 SEHNR and CDR2 FQNEAQ (reference sequence). Trimming removed 4 bases from V and 6 bases from J; junction bases left unmatched: 10. This CDR3 comprises 15 residues.

The V call is TRBV7-9, the J call TRBJ1-1, with 8 nucleotides matching TRBD1. The TCR was taken from a woman aged 45 to 65 with Graves' hyperthyroidism that later progressed to Graves' ophthalmopathy. Sequenced material: blood. The CDR3 DNA reads TGTGCCAGCAGCTACCGACGACAGGGGATCTCTGAAGCTTTCTTT. Amino acid sequence: CASSYRRQGISEAFF.